What follows are 30 T cell receptor beta chains derived from one specimen sequenced in a study of blood T cell repertoires in COVID-19. Assay used: immunoSEQ multiplex PCR; TCRdb lists only in-frame clones, some missing. The repertoire includes approximately 440,000 clones, approximately 90% of them detected once, and about 0.65% sits in the top ten. Sequencing was carried out using PBMCs or T cells enriched from blood (not recorded which). These receptors were obtained from a young woman who had recovered from COVID-19.

The DNA of the CDR3 is TGTGCCAGCAGCTTATCGCATTTGACTTCTCACGAGCAGTACTTC. Translation: CASSLSHLTSHEQYF. V usage is TRBV7-9 and J usage is TRBJ2-7; D gene ambiguous. This CDR3 has 15 residues. Germline CDR1 and CDR2: SEHNR and FQNEAQ (reference sequence). The germline V and J ends were trimmed by 2 bases and 5 bases, with 16 bases remaining between them.

V and J are TRBV7-2 and TRBJ2-7; 10 bases line up with TRBD1. V trimming: 9 bases; J trimming: 2 bases; junction bases outside the gene matches: 7. The CDR3 has 14 residues. Germline V gene data show CDR1 as SGHTA and CDR2 as FQGNSA. This chain's CDR3 is CASSRDRGPYEQYF. The CDR3 DNA is TGTGCCAGTTCCCGGGACAGGGGTCCCTACGAGCAGTACTTC.

The chain recombines TRBV12-3 or TRBV12-4 with TRBJ1-1; D gene uncertain. V lost 6 bases and J 0 bases, leaving 5 bases between the germline ends. This CDR3 is 12 amino acids long. The CDR3 DNA reads TGTGCCAGCAGCAACTTGAACACTGAAGCTTTCTTT. It yields the protein CASSNLNTEAFF.

The chain employs TRBV11-2 and TRBJ2-2; possibly TRBD2 for D (6 bases). V lost 5 bases and J lost 0, with 16 bases in between. Germline V gene sequence: CDR1 SGHAT, CDR2 FQNNGV. This CDR3 is 17 amino acids long. The DNA for the CDR3 is TGTGCCAGCAGCGGAGGGGTGACGGGGGCGAACACCGGGGAGCTGTTTTTT. This sequence encodes CASSGGVTGANTGELFF.

V is TRBV21-1 and J is TRBJ1-6; the table assigns TRBD1, which was not confirmed against the DNA. TRBV21-1 is termed a pseudogene. The CDR3 is made up of 17 amino acids. The CDR3 coding sequence is TGTGCCAGCAGCAAATGGGGTCCAGGGGGCAGGTATTCACCCCTCCACTTT. It translates to CASSKWGPGGRYSPLHF.

The chain combines TRBV5-4 with TRBJ1-2; 7 bases fit TRBD1. After removal of 1 base from V and 4 bases from J, the junction contained 10 bases not matched to a gene. The germline V gene encodes CDR1 SGHNT and CDR2 YYREEE (reference sequence). The CDR3 sequence is 16 residues long. The CDR3 is CASSLSWGDRTYGYTF. The DNA of the CDR3 is TGTGCCAGCAGCTTGAGCTGGGGGGACAGAACCTATGGCTACACCTTC.

The chain recombines TRBV11-2 with TRBJ2-1; possible D gene TRBD1, 5 bases. Trimming cost V 5 bases and J 10 bases, with 12 bases left between them. CDR1 SGHAT and CDR2 FQNNGV come from the germline V gene. The CDR3 contains 12 residues. The CDR3 here is CASSPSQGEQFF. In nucleotides, the CDR3 is TGTGCCAGCAGCCCTTCCCAGGGAGAGCAGTTCTTC.

This clone came up many times. This chain uses TRBV5-4 with TRBJ2-6; TRBD1 matches 11 bases. Germline assignment: CDR1 SGHNT and CDR2 YYREEE (reference sequence). The CDR3 runs 17 residues. V was pared by 4 bases and J by 0 bases, with 3 bases of the junction left unmatched. This chain's CDR3 is CASSRDRGDSGANVLTF. The CDR3 DNA follows: TGTGCCAGCAGCCGGGACAGGGGGGACTCTGGGGCCAACGTCCTGACTTTC.

Turning to this clone: Other DNA sequences of this sample code for an identical CDR3. V is TRBV7-8 and J is TRBJ1-2, with D perhaps matching TRBD1 (5 bases). The CDR3 extends over 14 amino acids. Per germline, CDR1 SGHVS and CDR2 FQNEAQ. Trimming left V 5 bases short and J 0 bases short, with 10 bases between. In DNA form, the CDR3 reads TGTGCCAGCAGCCCGGGGGGGGCTAACTATGGCTACACCTTC. Amino acids: CASSPGGANYGYTF.

This sequence joins TRBV19 and TRBJ1-6; a weak D match, TRBD1 (6 bases). Trimming took 5 bases from V and 9 from J, leaving 20 bases between them. CDR3 length equals 16 residues. The germline V gene encodes CDR1 LNHDA and CDR2 SQIVND (reference sequence). CDR3 amino acids: CASSPLPLLGGSPLHF. In DNA form, the CDR3 reads TGTGCCAGTAGTCCCCTCCCGCTCTTAGGGGGTTCACCCCTCCACTTT.

V and J are TRBV30 and TRBJ1-4, with a tentative D call TRBD1 (5 bases). Germline loops: CDR1 GTSNPN, CDR2 SVGIG (reference sequence). The CDR3 is 14 amino acids. The germline V and J ends were trimmed by 3 bases and 8 bases, with 16 bases remaining between them. CDR3 residues: CAWSPRRVGEKLFF. The CDR3 bases are TGTGCCTGGAGCCCCCGCAGGGTAGGAGAAAAACTGTTTTTT.

As DNA, the CDR3 is TGTGCCAGCACGGACAGCTATAATTCACCCCTCCACTTT. This sequence encodes CASTDSYNSPLHF. This chain links TRBV25-1 with TRBJ1-6; possibly TRBD1 for D (6 bases). Germline loops: CDR1 MGHDK, CDR2 SYGVNS. The CDR3 length is 13 residues. Trimming shortened V by 7 bases and J by 3 bases, and 7 bases separated the two germline ends.

The rearrangement links TRBV10-3 to TRBJ2-3; a possible D gene is TRBD1 (6 bases). Germline V gene lookup returns CDR1 ENHRY and CDR2 SYGVKD. Trimming cost V 10 bases and J 0 bases, with 11 bases left between them. There are 13 residues in the CDR3. The CDR3 region has the DNA TGTGCCACCGGACAGCCTAGCACAGATACGCAGTATTTT. This sequence encodes CATGQPSTDTQYF.

As concerns this clone: A junction boundary mismatches the germline segment, possibly from a read error. V usage is TRBV6-6 and J usage is TRBJ2-4; 11 bases are a match to TRBD2. The CDR3 length is 16 residues. Germline V gene data show CDR1 as MNHNY and CDR2 as SVGAGI (reference sequence). The CDR3 DNA reads TGTGCCAGCAGCCCCGGGGGACTAGCGGAAGCTCGACGGGAACCCTTC. Its protein is CASSPGGLAEARREPF.

The genes are TRBV9 and TRBJ2-3; D gene unclear. This CDR3 comprises 15 residues. CDR1 is SGDLS, CDR2 YYNGEE, per germline. The V end was cut by 0 bases, the J end by 3 bases, with 11 bases between. CDR3 nucleotides: TGTGCCAGCAGCGTAGATCACAGTTTAACAGATACGCAGTATTTT. Its translation: CASSVDHSLTDTQYF.

This chain links TRBV4-1 with TRBJ2-1, with 11 bases matching TRBD1. The CDR3 spans 15 residues. V trimming: 7 bases; J trimming: 9 bases; junction bases outside the gene matches: 11. Germline CDR1 is MGHRA and CDR2 is YSYEKL. CDR3 bases: TGCGCCAGCAAGTTGGGGGACAGGGGGTCCAGTGAGCAGTTCTTC. Encoded protein: CASKLGDRGSSEQFF.

This clone was detected a few times. The CDR3 region is CASSRVATNEKLFF. The CDR3 DNA reads as TGTGCCAGCAGCCGGGTTGCAACTAATGAAAAACTGTTTTTT. The V and J genes are TRBV7-9 and TRBJ1-4; D is undetermined. Germline V gives CDR1 SEHNR, CDR2 FQNEAQ (reference sequence). V lost 5 bases, J lost 0 bases, and 7 bases lay in between. CDR3 length equals 14 residues.

The chain recombines TRBV10-3 with TRBJ1-2; D possibly corresponds to TRBD1 (6 bases). The CDR3 is 19 residues long. Germline lookup yields CDR1 ENHRY and CDR2 SYGVKD. V was pared by 4 bases and J by 0 bases, with 24 bases between. For the CDR3, the DNA is TGTGCCATCAGTGGGGCCATCGGGACAAACCCCAATGCTAACTATGGCTACACCTTC. Protein: CAISGAIGTNPNANYGYTF.

The chain employs TRBV5-1 and TRBJ2-3; possibly TRBD2 for D (5 bases). Germline values: CDR1 SGHRS, CDR2 YFSETQ. This CDR3 is 14 amino acids long. Trimming pared 0 bases from V and 6 bases from J, leaving 11 bases between. DNA for the CDR3: TGCGCCAGCAGCTTGGTAGTATCGGGGGATACGCAGTATTTT. Translation: CASSLVVSGDTQYF.

This rearrangement joins TRBV12-3 or TRBV12-4 to TRBJ1-1; D gene uncertain. V dropped 6 bases and J dropped 4 bases, with 12 bases sitting between them. The CDR3 runs to 13 residues. The CDR3 coding sequence is TGTGCCAGCAGCTGGGGAGGATCCACTGAAGCTTTCTTT. Its translation is CASSWGGSTEAFF.

The rearrangement uses TRBV11-2 and TRBJ1-5; no clear D. This CDR3 has 15 residues. Looked up from germline, CDR1 is SGHAT and CDR2 is FQNNGV. The V and J ends lost 6 bases and 9 bases respectively, with 21 bases between them. The CDR3 sequence: CASRLERPVRGPQHF. In DNA, the CDR3 is TGTGCCAGCAGACTGGAGAGGCCTGTGAGAGGGCCCCAGCATTTT.

V gene TRBV6-5 combines with J gene TRBJ1-2, with 10 bases that match TRBD1. V was pared by 7 bases and J by 8 bases, with 10 bases of the junction left unmatched. In germline, CDR1 is MNHEY, CDR2 SVGAGI. The length of the CDR3 is 14 residues. CDR3 DNA: TGTGCCAGCACCGAAAGAGGGACAGGGGAGGGCTACACCTTC. This codes for CASTERGTGEGYTF.

This chain connects TRBV30 to TRBJ2-4; D perhaps matches TRBD1 (6 bases). V gave up 2 bases and J gave up 1 base, with 12 bases separating them. This CDR3 comprises 15 residues. The germline CDR1 and CDR2 sequences are GTSNPN and SVGIG (reference sequence). CDR3 sequence: CAWSLQGSAKNIQYF. The DNA for the CDR3 is TGTGCCTGGAGTTTACAGGGCAGCGCCAAAAACATTCAGTACTTC.

The chain couples TRBV12-5 to TRBJ2-2; no clear D. The germline V and J ends were trimmed by 6 bases and 0 bases, with 5 bases remaining between them. CDR3 length: 13 residues. CDR1 is LGHNT, CDR2 FRNRAP, per germline. The DNA of the CDR3 is TGTGCTAGTGGCCTTACGAACACCGGGGAGCTGTTTTTT. Translation: CASGLTNTGELFF.

This clone occurred a few times. V gene TRBV3-1 (or the pseudogene TRBV3-2) combines with J gene TRBJ2-7, with 11 bases aligning to TRBD1. Trimming took 1 base from V and 7 from J; bases not matched to a gene: 3. Germline CDR1 reads LGHDT; CDR2 reads YNNKEL (reference sequence). The CDR3 runs 14 residues. Here the CDR3 reads CASSQGTGGREQYF. In DNA, the CDR3 is TGTGCCAGCAGCCAAGGGACAGGGGGCAGGGAGCAGTACTTC.

The chain combines TRBV24-1 with TRBJ1-2; tentative D call: TRBD1 (6 bases). The germline V and J ends were trimmed by 0 bases and 4 bases, with 11 bases remaining between them. This CDR3 has 15 residues. Germline V CDR1 and CDR2: KGHDR, SFDVKD. CDR3 DNA: TGTGCCACCAGTGATTTGGGACAGCCTCCCTATGGCTACACCTTC. It yields the protein CATSDLGQPPYGYTF.

The V call is TRBV5-1, the J call TRBJ1-1, with 8 bases matching TRBD1. The CDR3 contains 15 residues. From germline, CDR1 is SGHRS and CDR2 YFSETQ. The J segment lost 10 bases and the V segment lost 5 bases, leaving 16 bases of the junction unmatched. The CDR3 bases are TGCGCCAGCAGAGCCGGGACAGGCCTCCAGCCGGGAGCTTTCTTT. Amino acid sequence: CASRAGTGLQPGAFF.

In its sample, this clone was seen a few times. The J gene is TRBJ2-3, the V gene TRBV11-2; 8 bases are a match to TRBD2. V lost 3 bases and J lost 6; bases outside the gene matches: 8. The CDR3 has 15 amino acids. The V gene's germline CDR1 is SGHAT and CDR2 FQNNGV. The chain's CDR3 is CASSFLRGAMDTQYF. The CDR3 DNA follows: TGTGCCAGCAGCTTTCTGCGGGGGGCAATGGATACGCAGTATTTT.

The rearrangement links TRBV7-9 to TRBJ2-7; 7 bases are shared with TRBD2. Germline-derived CDR1 and CDR2 are SEHNR and FQNEAQ (reference sequence). V trimming: 2 bases; J trimming: 2 bases; junction bases outside the gene matches: 6. This CDR3 comprises 15 residues. The CDR3: CASSLSSAGAYEQYF. CDR3 DNA: TGTGCCAGCAGCTTAAGTTCGGCGGGGGCCTACGAGCAGTACTTC.

The V gene is TRBV6-5, the J gene TRBJ2-7, with TRBD1 identical over 9 bases. J gave up 4 bases and V 5 bases, and 9 bases lay outside the gene matches. The V gene's germline CDR1 is MNHEY and CDR2 SVGAGI. This CDR3 spans 15 amino acids. The CDR3 here is CASSRQQGAEYEQYF. In DNA form, the CDR3 reads TGTGCCAGCAGTCGGCAACAGGGGGCGGAATACGAGCAGTACTTC.